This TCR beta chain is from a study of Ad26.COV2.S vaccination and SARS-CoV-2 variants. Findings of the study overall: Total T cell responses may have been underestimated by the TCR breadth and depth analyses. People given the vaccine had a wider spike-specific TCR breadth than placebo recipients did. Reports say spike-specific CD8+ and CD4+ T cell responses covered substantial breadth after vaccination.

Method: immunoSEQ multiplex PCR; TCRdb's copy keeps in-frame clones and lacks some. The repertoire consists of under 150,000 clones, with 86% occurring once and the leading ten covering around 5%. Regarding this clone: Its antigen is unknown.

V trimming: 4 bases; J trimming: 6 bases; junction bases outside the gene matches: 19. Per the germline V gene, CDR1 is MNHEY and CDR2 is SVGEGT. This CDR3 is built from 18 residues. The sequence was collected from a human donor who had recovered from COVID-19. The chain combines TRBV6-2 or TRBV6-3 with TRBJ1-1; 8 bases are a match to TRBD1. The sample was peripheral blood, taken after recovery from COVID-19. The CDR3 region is CASSSTVRGQRVIPEAFF. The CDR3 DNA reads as TGTGCCAGCAGTTCTACGGTCAGGGGGCAAAGGGTTATTCCTGAAGCTTTCTTT.